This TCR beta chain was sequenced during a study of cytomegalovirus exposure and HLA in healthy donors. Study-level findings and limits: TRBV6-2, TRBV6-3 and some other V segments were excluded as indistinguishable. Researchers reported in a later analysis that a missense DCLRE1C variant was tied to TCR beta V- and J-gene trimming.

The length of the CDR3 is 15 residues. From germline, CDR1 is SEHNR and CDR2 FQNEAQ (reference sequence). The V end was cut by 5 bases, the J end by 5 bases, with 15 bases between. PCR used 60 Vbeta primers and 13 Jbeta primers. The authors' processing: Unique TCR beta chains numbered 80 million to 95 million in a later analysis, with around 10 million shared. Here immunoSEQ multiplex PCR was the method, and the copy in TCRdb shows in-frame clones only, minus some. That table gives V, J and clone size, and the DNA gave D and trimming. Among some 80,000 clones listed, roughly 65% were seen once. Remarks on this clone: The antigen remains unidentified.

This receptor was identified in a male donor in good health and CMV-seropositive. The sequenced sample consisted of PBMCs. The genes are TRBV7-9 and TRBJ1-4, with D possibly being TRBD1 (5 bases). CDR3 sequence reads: CASSTRLGRNEKLFF. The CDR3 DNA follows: TGTGCCAGCAGCACCCGACTGGGGCGAAATGAAAAACTGTTTTTT. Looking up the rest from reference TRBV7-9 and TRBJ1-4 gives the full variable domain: DTGVSQNPRHKITKRGQNVTFRCDPISEHNRLYWYRQTLGQGPEFLTYFQNEAQLEKSRLLSDRFSAERPKGSFSTLEIQRTEQGDSAMYLCASSTRLGRNEKLFFGSGTQLSVL.